A selection of T cell receptor beta chains follows, all from one sample in a study of response to subunit inactivated influenza vaccine. MiXCR, applied by TCRdb to the RT-PCR reads, yields one record per CDR3 protein. Among fewer than 350,000 distinct CDR3 sequences, 20% to 25% were seen once, and the ten largest hold roughly 10%. The sequencing here drew on PBMCs from blood, taken approximately 20 months after vaccination. These receptors all come from a man between 50 and 69 years old who received an inactivated influenza vaccine. CDR3s include the opening cysteine and the closing phenylalanine or tryptophan. A D gene is named only where the DNA matches it firmly. For some rows the clone size is stated as once, few or many, or as a class when expanded; others skip it.

V gene	J gene	clone size	D gene	CDR3 protein	CDR3 DNA
TRBV30	TRBJ2-1	-	TRBD2	CAWSRTLGTSGLQFF	TGTGCCTGGAGTCGCACCCTCGGGACTAGCGGATTGCAGTTCTTC
TRBV5-1	TRBJ2-7	few	-	CASSRTDGYEQYF	TGCGCCAGCAGCCGGACGGACGGCTACGAGCAGTACTTC
TRBV6-1	TRBJ2-1	few	TRBD2	CASRLLAGDLYIEQFF	TGTGCCAGCAGGCTACTAGCGGGGGATCTCTACATTGAGCAGTTCTTC
TRBV12-3/TRBV12-4	TRBJ1-1	few	-	CAIQGGVQNTEAFF	TGTGCCATTCAAGGCGGGGTCCAGAACACTGAAGCTTTCTTT
TRBV12-2	TRBJ2-5	few	-	CASRPQETQYF	TGTGCAAGTCGACCCCAAGAGACCCAGTACTTC
TRBV2	TRBJ2-7	once	-	CASSADSNSYEQYF	TGTGCCAGCAGTGCCGACAGCAACTCCTACGAGCAGTACTTC
TRBV20-1	TRBJ2-1	few	TRBD2	CSARGLAGTARSYNEQFF	TGCAGTGCTAGAGGACTAGCGGGTACAGCTAGGTCCTACAATGAGCAGTTCTTC
TRBV5-4	TRBJ1-6	-	-	CASSLDQGLSPLHF	TGTGCCAGCAGCTTGGACCAGGGTCTCTCACCCCTCCACTTT
TRBV5-6	TRBJ2-5	few	-	CASSWGLAVQETQYF	TGTGCCAGCAGCTGGGGGTTAGCGGTCCAAGAGACCCAGTACTTC
TRBV12-3/TRBV12-4	TRBJ2-3	few	TRBD2	CASSLLAGRADTQYF	TGTGCCAGCAGTTTACTAGCGGGTAGGGCAGATACGCAGTATTTT
TRBV7-6	TRBJ2-5	few	TRBD2	CASSLQAGGQETQYF	TGTGCCAGCAGCTTACAAGCGGGGGGACAAGAGACCCAGTACTTC
TRBV7-8	TRBJ2-1	-	TRBD2	CASSLESSWLAGNNEQFF	TGTGCCAGCAGCTTAGAATCCTCGTGGCTAGCGGGGAACAATGAGCAGTTCTTC
TRBV20-1	TRBJ2-6	-	-	CSARDLRVSGANVLTF	TGCAGTGCTAGAGATCTCAGGGTCTCTGGGGCCAACGTCCTGACTTTC
TRBV6-5	TRBJ1-3	many	-	CASSASGNTIYF	TGTGCCAGCAGTGCCTCTGGAAACACCATATATTTT
TRBV12-3/TRBV12-4	TRBJ1-4	-	TRBD1	CASSTGGQLFF	TGTGCCAGCTCGACAGGGGGACAACTGTTTTTT
TRBV28	TRBJ2-1	-	-	CASTKVLYNEQFF	TGTGCCAGCACCAAAGTACTCTACAATGAGCAGTTCTTC
TRBV7-9	TRBJ2-5	-	-	CASSFREKYQETQYF	TGTGCCAGCAGCTTCAGGGAAAAGTACCAAGAGACCCAGTACTTC
TRBV7-6	TRBJ1-4	once	-	CASSPDGGSNEKLFF	TGTGCCAGCAGCCCCGACGGAGGTTCTAATGAAAAACTGTTTTTT
TRBV2	TRBJ2-2	-	TRBD2	CASSANPGGIGELFF	TGTGCCAGCAGTGCTAACCCGGGGGGTATCGGGGAGCTGTTTTTT
TRBV5-1	TRBJ1-1	few	TRBD1	CASSLAGGQLNTEAFF	TGCGCCAGCAGCTTGGCCGGGGGACAGTTGAACACTGAAGCTTTCTTT
TRBV7-2	TRBJ1-3	-	TRBD1	CASSLSTGVANTIYF	TGTGCCAGCAGCTTATCGACAGGGGTAGCAAACACCATATATTTT
TRBV28	TRBJ1-4	many	TRBD1	CASRTGGNEKLFF	TGTGCCAGCCGGACAGGGGGTAATGAAAAACTGTTTTTT
TRBV6-1	TRBJ1-2	many	-	CASNDGSYGAPGGYTF	TGTGCCAGCAATGACGGGTCCTACGGAGCTCCTGGTGGCTACACCTTC
TRBV5-1	TRBJ1-1	few	-	CASSLGEGSTEAFF	TGCGCCAGCAGCTTGGGCGAGGGGAGCACTGAAGCTTTCTTT
TRBV12-3/TRBV12-4	TRBJ2-3	-	-	CASSLGTSGDTQYF	TGTGCCAGCAGTCTCGGGACGAGTGGAGATACGCAGTATTTT
TRBV7-9	TRBJ2-2	-	TRBD2	CASSLSGTSATGELFF	TGTGCCAGCAGCCTCTCCGGGACTAGCGCCACCGGGGAGCTGTTTTTT
TRBV2	TRBJ1-2	-	TRBD1	CASSVQGRSQGHGYTF	TGTGCCAGCAGTGTACAGGGGCGATCCCAAGGCCATGGCTACACCTTC
TRBV20-1	TRBJ1-5	few	-	CSARVRGYSNQPQHF	TGCAGTGCTAGAGTTAGGGGCTATAGCAATCAGCCCCAGCATTTT
TRBV5-1	TRBJ1-6	few	-	CASSEPQGNNSPLHF	TGCGCCAGCAGCGAGCCGCAGGGGAATAATTCACCCCTCCACTTT
TRBV11-2	TRBJ1-1	few	-	CASSLGQGLTEAFF	TGTGCCAGCAGCTTAGGGCAGGGGTTAACTGAAGCTTTCTTT
TRBV3-1	TRBJ1-4	few	-	CASSQDHVVATNEKLFF	TGTGCCAGCAGCCAAGATCATGTTGTAGCAACTAATGAAAAACTGTTTTTT
TRBV29-1	TRBJ2-7	-	-	CSVAGEPGHLLYEQYF	TGCAGCGTTGCTGGGGAACCGGGACACCTGCTCTACGAGCAGTACTTC